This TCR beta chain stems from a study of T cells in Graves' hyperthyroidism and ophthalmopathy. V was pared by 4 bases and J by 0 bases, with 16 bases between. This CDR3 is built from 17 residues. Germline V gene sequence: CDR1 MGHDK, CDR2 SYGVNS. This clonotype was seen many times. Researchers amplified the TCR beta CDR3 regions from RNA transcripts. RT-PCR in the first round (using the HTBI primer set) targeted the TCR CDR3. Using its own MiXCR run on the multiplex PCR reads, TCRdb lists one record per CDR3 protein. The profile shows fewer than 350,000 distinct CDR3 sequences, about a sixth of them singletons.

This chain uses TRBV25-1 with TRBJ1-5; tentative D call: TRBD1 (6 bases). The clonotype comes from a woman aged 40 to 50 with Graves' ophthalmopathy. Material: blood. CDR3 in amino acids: CASSGQGPPYSNQPQHF. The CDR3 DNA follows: TGTGCCAGCAGTGGGCAGGGGCCCCCGTATAGCAATCAGCCCCAGCATTTT.